Each of the 26 T cell receptor beta chains below was sequenced from the same sample in a study of cytomegalovirus exposure and HLA in healthy donors. Primers included in the PCR were 60 Vbeta and 13 Jbeta primers. TCRdb's table, derived via immunoSEQ multiplex PCR, lists solely in-frame clones and lacks some. Among approximately 200,000 clones listed, around 77% were seen once. Sequencing was carried out using PBMCs. The receptors were gathered from a young woman in good health and CMV-seronegative.

The gene calls are TRBV2 and TRBJ1-1; the match to TRBD1 covers 9 bases. CDR1 and CDR2 (germline): SNHLY, FYNNEI. The CDR3 has 15 amino acids. J was trimmed by 1 base and V by 5 bases; bases with no gene match: 5. The CDR3 coding sequence is TGTGCCAGCAGTTCCCGACAGGGGGGGAACACTGAAGCTTTCTTT. Its protein is CASSSRQGGNTEAFF.

In this sample, this clone turned up a few times. The genes are TRBV7-9 and TRBJ1-4; D is unresolved. Germline V CDR1 and CDR2: SEHNR, FQNEAQ (reference sequence). V lost 5 bases to trimming and J lost 7 bases, with 17 bases between them. CDR3 length: 15 amino acids. The CDR3 spells CASSPQLAEGEKLFF. Written as DNA, the CDR3 is TGTGCCAGCAGCCCCCAACTGGCGGAGGGTGAAAAACTGTTTTTT. The variable domain in full, completed from reference TRBV7-9 and TRBJ1-4, reads DTGVSQNPRHKITKRGQNVTFRCDPISEHNRLYWYRQTLGQGPEFLTYFQNEAQLEKSRLLSDRFSAERPKGSFSTLEIQRTEQGDSAMYLCASSPQLAEGEKLFFGSGTQLSVL.

This clone came up a few times. This rearrangement joins TRBV5-1 to TRBJ2-1, with 12 bases matching TRBD2. Germline assignment: CDR1 SGHRS and CDR2 YFSETQ. The CDR3 is 19 residues long. V shed 5 bases, J shed 8 bases, and the junction held 20 bases outside the gene matches. CDR3 loop: CASSPPGGLAGGPRDEQFF. The CDR3, as DNA: TGCGCCAGCAGTCCCCCGGGAGGGCTAGCGGGGGGGCCACGGGATGAGCAGTTCTTC. Together with reference TRBV5-1 and TRBJ2-1, the CDR3 gives the full variable domain: KAGVTQTPRYLIKTRGQQVTLSCSPISGHRSVSWYQQTPGQGLQFLFEYFSETQRNKGNFPGRFSGRQFSNSRSEMNVSTLELGDSALYLCASSPPGGLAGGPRDEQFFGPGTRLTVL.

The table lists this clone with a count of one. The rearrangement joins TRBV5-4 to TRBJ2-7; 9 nucleotides agree with TRBD1. V dropped 4 bases and J dropped 0; count of bases not matched to a gene: 5. CDR1 and CDR2 (germline): SGHNT, YYREEE (reference sequence). CDR3 size: 15 residues. The CDR3 loop reads CASSLVDRGSYEQYF. Written as DNA, the CDR3 is TGTGCCAGCAGCCTAGTGGACAGGGGCTCCTACGAGCAGTACTTC.

The chain couples TRBV19 to TRBJ1-5; tentative D call: TRBD1 (5 bases). Germline lookup yields CDR1 LNHDA and CDR2 SQIVND (reference sequence). Trimming took off 0 bases at V and 7 bases at J, with 13 bases between the two ends. The CDR3 sequence is 15 residues long. CDR3 region: CASSIEVEGRQPQHF. CDR3 bases: TGTGCCAGTAGTATAGAGGTCGAGGGGAGGCAGCCCCAGCATTTT.

The chain links TRBV5-6 to TRBJ2-7; D is uncertain. This CDR3 is built from 15 residues. Germline V lookup: CDR1 SGHDT, CDR2 YYEEEE. Trimming took 1 base from V and 3 from J, leaving 14 bases between them. The DNA of the CDR3 is TGTGCCAGCAGCTTGTATGCCGCCGCGAACTACGAGCAGTACTTC. Amino acid sequence: CASSLYAAANYEQYF.

This chain connects TRBV9 to TRBJ2-7; possibly TRBD2 for D (6 bases). Germline assignment: CDR1 SGDLS and CDR2 YYNGEE. V dropped 1 base and J dropped 2 bases, with 13 bases sitting between them. This CDR3 spans 15 amino acids. For the CDR3, the DNA is TGTGCCAGCAGCGTAACTGCGGGACCAACCTACGAGCAGTACTTC. Translated, it gives CASSVTAGPTYEQYF.

This clone has a handful of counts. This chain connects TRBV6-5 to TRBJ1-3, with 8 bases aligning to TRBD1. V was clipped by 8 bases and J by 0 bases; unmatched bases: 3. The CDR3 totals 14 residues. Germline assignment: CDR1 MNHEY and CDR2 SVGAGI. CDR3 DNA: TGTGCCAGCGGCGGGACAGGCTCTGGAAACACCATATATTTT. It yields the protein CASGGTGSGNTIYF.

The chain has TRBV4-2 and TRBJ1-1; the match to TRBD1 covers 9 bases. V was clipped by 3 bases and J by 5 bases; unmatched bases: 7. The CDR3 has 15 amino acids. The germline CDR1 and CDR2 sequences are LGHNA and YNFKEQ. CDR3 bases: TGTGCCAGCAGCCACCCAACAGGGGGCCGGACTGAAGCTTTCTTT. It translates to CASSHPTGGRTEAFF.

A few counts support this clone. V usage is TRBV5-5 and J usage is TRBJ1-2; the match to TRBD1 covers 7 bases. V trimming: 3 bases; J trimming: 8 bases; junction bases outside the gene matches: 4. Germline assignment: CDR1 SGHKS and CDR2 YYEKEE (reference sequence). This CDR3 spans 12 amino acids. The CDR3 reads CASSSTGVGYTF. The CDR3 nucleotides read TGTGCCAGCAGCTCTACAGGGGTCGGCTACACCTTC.

The chain is built from TRBV5-4 and TRBJ2-1; possible D gene TRBD2, 5 bases. Germline CDR1 is SGHNT and CDR2 is YYREEE (reference sequence). The V and J ends lost 0 bases and 4 bases respectively, with 11 bases between them. The CDR3 covers 15 residues. The CDR3 nucleotides are TGTGCCAGCAGCTTGGTTCGCGGGCCTTACAATGAGCAGTTCTTC. It specifies CASSLVRGPYNEQFF. Together with reference TRBV5-4 and TRBJ2-1, the CDR3 gives the full variable domain: ETGVTQSPTHLIKTRGQQVTLRCSSQSGHNTVSWYQQALGQGPQFIFQYYREEENGRGNFPPRFSGLQFPNYSSELNVNALELDDSALYLCASSLVRGPYNEQFFGPGTRLTVL.

In DNA form, the CDR3 reads TGTGCCAGCAGTGACTTATCTGAGGGTTGGCGCTACACCTTC. Protein sequence: CASSDLSEGWRYTF. This chain uses TRBV6-4 with TRBJ1-2, with D hard to call. This CDR3 has 14 amino acids. Trimming cost V 1 base and J 9 bases, with 15 bases left between them. Germline-derived CDR1 and CDR2 are MRHNA and SNTAGT.

The chain is built from TRBV30 and TRBJ2-5; D not certain. Germline V lookup: CDR1 GTSNPN, CDR2 SVGIG (reference sequence). Between the trimmed V and J ends, which lost 3 bases and 4 bases, there was a span of 15 bases. The CDR3 totals 14 residues. CDR3 residues: CAWSPPSGRETQYF. CDR3 nucleotide sequence: TGTGCCTGGAGCCCCCCTAGTGGTAGAGAGACCCAGTACTTC.

The genes are TRBV2 and TRBJ2-2, with D unresolved. This CDR3 has 15 amino acids. Germline lookup yields CDR1 SNHLY and CDR2 FYNNEI. With 2 bases removed from V and 2 bases from J, the gap between germline ends came to 9 bases. CDR3 DNA sequence: TGTGCCAGCAGTGAACTTGGCCCCAACACCGGGGAGCTGTTTTTT. Encoded protein: CASSELGPNTGELFF.

This clone was seen a few times. This rearrangement joins TRBV19 to TRBJ1-1; 7 bases map to TRBD1. V gave up 7 bases and J gave up 0 bases; unmatched junction bases: 5. The CDR3 has 14 amino acids. The germline gives CDR1 LNHDA, CDR2 SQIVND (reference sequence). CDR3 sequence reads: CASTQGVLNTEAFF. For the CDR3, the DNA is TGTGCCAGTACCCAGGGGGTACTGAACACTGAAGCTTTCTTT.

This clone is termed medium-sized. The chain uses TRBV6-4 and TRBJ2-2; a weak D match, TRBD2 (5 bases). V was shortened by 2 bases and J by 4 bases, with 8 bases between the two germline ends. The CDR3 extends over 14 amino acids. Germline V gene data show CDR1 as MRHNA and CDR2 as SNTAGT. CDR3 bases: TGTGCCAGCAGTGACGGGGAGAGCACCGGGGAGCTGTTTTTT. Translated: CASSDGESTGELFF.

The chain employs TRBV6-6 and TRBJ1-3; D remains unclear. The CDR3 runs 14 residues. CDR1 is MNHNY and CDR2 is SVGAGI in the germline V gene (reference sequence). Deletions cut 4 bases from V and 2 bases from J, with 9 bases between. CDR3 DNA: TGTGCCAGCAGTTCCTCGGGCGCTGGAAACACCATATATTTT. It is translated as CASSSSGAGNTIYF.

This clone was detected only once. The chain joins TRBV7-9 to TRBJ1-2; 7 bases align to TRBD1. The V segment lost 4 bases and the J segment 8 bases; nucleotides outside the gene matches: 7. From germline, CDR1 is SEHNR and CDR2 FQNEAQ (reference sequence). The CDR3 consists of 13 residues. Here the CDR3 DNA reads TGTGCCAGCAGCTCAGGACAGGTGTTCGGCTACACCTTC. This sequence encodes CASSSGQVFGYTF.

The V and J genes are TRBV5-1 and TRBJ2-5, with D tentatively TRBD1 (6 bases). V lost 3 bases and J 5 bases, leaving 17 bases between the germline ends. Per germline, CDR1 SGHRS and CDR2 YFSETQ. The CDR3 is made up of 15 amino acids. CDR3 nucleotides: TGCGCCAGCAGCTCGAACAGGGAACGGGTGGAGACCCAGTACTTC. Translated, it gives CASSSNRERVETQYF.

The genes are TRBV29-1 and TRBJ2-7; D is ambiguous. In germline, CDR1 is SQVTM, CDR2 ANQGSEA. The V end lost 1 base, the J end lost 0 bases, and 10 bases lay between the germline ends. The CDR3 has 14 amino acids. The CDR3 spells CSVEGAESSYEQYF. The CDR3 DNA reads as TGCAGCGTTGAAGGGGCAGAGAGCTCCTACGAGCAGTACTTC.

The chain is built from TRBV16 and TRBJ1-5; possible D gene TRBD1, 5 bases. Germline CDR1 reads KGHSY; CDR2 reads FQNENV. Deletions cut 0 bases from V and 4 bases from J, with 13 bases between. CDR3 length: 16 residues. CDR3 residues: CASSQSRTRPNQPQHF. CDR3 DNA: TGTGCCAGCAGCCAATCTCGGACAAGGCCGAATCAGCCCCAGCATTTT.

In its sample, this clone was seen once. V usage is TRBV5-8 and J usage is TRBJ2-1; D is ambiguous. The CDR3 has 12 residues. With 2 bases removed from V and 8 bases from J, the gap between germline ends came to 8 bases. Germline V lookup: CDR1 SGHTS, CDR2 YDEGEE. The CDR3 coding sequence is TGTGCCAGCAGCTTAAGAGAAGATGAGCAGTTCTTC. This gives the protein CASSLREDEQFF.

This clone was detected a few times. This chain connects TRBV27 to TRBJ1-4; D remains ambiguous. From germline, CDR1 is MNHEY and CDR2 SMNVEV (reference sequence). This CDR3 contains 15 residues. V was pared by 2 bases and J by 9 bases, with 16 bases between. The CDR3 nucleotides are TGTGCCAGCAGTTTAAGTACACGGCGGATGAAAAAACTGTTTTTT. This translates into CASSLSTRRMKKLFF.

The CDR3 region is CASSIPTGETGYTF. CDR3 DNA sequence: TGTGCCAGTAGTATCCCTACAGGGGAAACTGGCTACACCTTC. This chain connects TRBV19 to TRBJ1-2, with 7 bases fitting TRBD1. The CDR3 length is 14 residues. Germline values: CDR1 LNHDA, CDR2 SQIVND (reference sequence). V lost 3 bases, J lost 7 bases, and 8 bases stayed unmatched.

The V gene is TRBV18, the J gene TRBJ2-1, with 9 bases matching TRBD2. Germline V CDR1 and CDR2: KGHSH, LQKENI. This CDR3 region has 16 residues. After removal of 0 bases from V and 3 bases from J, the junction contained 3 bases not matched to a gene. CDR3 coding DNA: TGTGCCAGCTCACCACCTACTAGCGGGTACTACAATGAGCAGTTCTTC. Translated, it gives CASSPPTSGYYNEQFF.

CDR3 sequence: CASSMSSGDEQFF. The CDR3 nucleotides are TGTGCCAGTAGTATGTCCTCGGGGGATGAGCAGTTCTTC. The chain is built from TRBV19 and TRBJ2-1, with a tentative D call TRBD2 (6 bases). V was clipped by 3 bases and J by 8 bases, with 11 bases between them. Germline CDR1 reads LNHDA; CDR2 reads SQIVND (reference sequence). The CDR3 consists of 13 residues.